The 27 T cell receptor beta chains given below trace back to one sample, sequenced in a study of blood T cell repertoires in COVID-19. Clones were read by immunoSEQ multiplex PCR, and TCRdb kept only the in-frame ones, dropping some. The table has roughly 49,000 clones, 85% to 90% seen once. Sample: peripheral blood. All receptors come from a human donor in a cohort sampled during active COVID-19.

The rearrangement joins TRBV5-1 to TRBJ2-5; unclear D gene. Trimming pared 5 bases from V and 3 bases from J, leaving 5 bases between. The CDR3 has 11 amino acids. Germline V gene data show CDR1 as SGHRS and CDR2 as YFSETQ. This chain's CDR3 is CASRLEETQYF. CDR3 in DNA: TGCGCCAGCAGACTCGAAGAGACCCAGTACTTC.

This chain connects TRBV7-9 to TRBJ2-1; TRBD2 matches at 11 bases. Losses at the gene ends were 5 bases for V and 8 bases for J; bases not matched to a gene: 8. The CDR3 has 15 amino acids. The V gene's germline CDR1 is SEHNR and CDR2 FQNEAQ (reference sequence). The CDR3 DNA reads TGTGCCAGCAGCCCTCCTAGCGGGGGGAGCTATGAGCAGTTCTTC. Protein product: CASSPPSGGSYEQFF. Based on the CDR3 plus reference TRBV7-9 and TRBJ2-1, the full variable domain is DTGVSQNPRHKITKRGQNVTFRCDPISEHNRLYWYRQTLGQGPEFLTYFQNEAQLEKSRLLSDRFSAERPKGSFSTLEIQRTEQGDSAMYLCASSPPSGGSYEQFFGPGTRLTVL.

The chain carries TRBV7-3 and TRBJ2-1; weak D call: TRBD2 (6 bases). Trimming stripped 1 base from V and 1 base from J, with 11 bases between. Per germline, CDR1 SGHTA and CDR2 FQGTGA. The CDR3 totals 16 residues. The CDR3 protein is CASSLKRASSYNEQFF. Written as DNA, the CDR3 is TGTGCCAGCAGCTTAAAGCGGGCTAGTTCCTACAATGAGCAGTTCTTC. Variable domain in full (rest from reference TRBV7-3 and TRBJ2-1): GAGVSQTPSNKVTEKGKYVELRCDPISGHTALYWYRQSLGQGPEFLIYFQGTGAADDSGLPNDRFFAVRPEGSVSTLKIQRTERGDSAVYLCASSLKRASSYNEQFFGPGTRLTVL.

There are a few counts of this clone. The chain employs TRBV9 and TRBJ2-2; a possible D gene is TRBD2 (6 bases). The V end lost 4 bases, the J end lost 1 base, and 17 bases lay between the germline ends. The CDR3 contains 17 residues. Germline CDR1 and CDR2: SGDLS and YYNGEE. The CDR3 nucleotides read TGTGCCAGCAGCCCAGGGATAGCGGTAGGGAACACCGGGGAGCTGTTTTTT. Protein sequence: CASSPGIAVGNTGELFF.

The V call is TRBV7-8, the J call TRBJ2-5; tentative D call: TRBD2 (6 bases). CDR3 length equals 14 residues. Trimming took 5 bases from V and 1 from J, leaving 11 bases between them. Germline CDR1 and CDR2: SGHVS and FQNEAQ. The CDR3 protein is CASSQTGAQETQYF. DNA of the CDR3: TGTGCCAGCAGCCAAACGGGAGCCCAAGAGACCCAGTACTTC.

This chain uses TRBV5-1 with TRBJ1-2; TRBD1 matches at 8 bases. This CDR3 region has 14 residues. Trimming took 0 bases from V and 8 from J; bases not matched to a gene: 6. Germline V gene sequence: CDR1 SGHRS, CDR2 YFSETQ. CDR3 region: CASSLGQGREGYTF. The CDR3 DNA reads as TGCGCCAGCAGCTTGGGACAGGGGCGAGAGGGCTACACCTTC.

This clone was seen once. J is TRBJ2-2 and V is TRBV29-1; 9 positions match TRBD2. The CDR3 has 14 amino acids. The V gene end was trimmed by 6 bases and the J gene end by 3 bases; junction bases not matched to a gene: 5. Germline CDR1 is SQVTM and CDR2 is ANQGSEA. CDR3 DNA sequence: TGCAGCGTGGGTAGCGGGGGCTACACCGGGGAGCTGTTTTTT. It yields the protein CSVGSGGYTGELFF.

The J gene is TRBJ2-7, the V gene TRBV19; D is possibly TRBD1 (5 bases). Germline V gene lookup returns CDR1 LNHDA and CDR2 SQIVND (reference sequence). Trimming removed 5 bases from V and 2 bases from J, with 25 bases in between. The CDR3 is 18 amino acids. For the CDR3, the DNA is TGTGCCAGTAGTCCTCCCTTCTTCGCTCTGCCCAGGGCCTACGAGCAGTACGTC. Translated, it gives CASSPPFFALPRAYEQYV.

The V and J genes are TRBV6-5 and TRBJ2-1; 8 bases are shared with TRBD2. Germline V lookup: CDR1 MNHEY, CDR2 SVGAGI. This CDR3 region has 13 residues. J gave up 3 bases and V 11 bases, and 6 bases lay outside the gene matches. CDR3 amino acids: CASERGNYNEQFF. The CDR3 DNA sequence: TGTGCCTCCGAGCGGGGGAACTACAATGAGCAGTTCTTC.

The V and J genes are TRBV3-1 (or the pseudogene TRBV3-2) and TRBJ2-6, with D perhaps TRBD2 (6 bases). The CDR3 spans 16 residues. Per the germline V gene, CDR1 is LGHDT and CDR2 is YNNKEL (reference sequence). Trimming removed 3 bases from V and 0 bases from J, with 9 bases in between. The CDR3 DNA reads TGTGCCAGCAGCCAGGACTATAGCTCTGGGGCCAACGTCCTGACTTTC. This sequence encodes CASSQDYSSGANVLTF.

The chain couples TRBV2 to TRBJ1-5, with 8 bases lining up with TRBD1. The CDR3 covers 17 residues. Germline-derived CDR1 and CDR2 are SNHLY and FYNNEI. The V and J ends lost 4 bases and 3 bases, in that order; junction bases with no gene match: 11. For the CDR3, the DNA is TGTGCCAGCAGTGCGCAACAGGGGGGGCGGGTCAATCAGCCCCAGCATTTT. Protein sequence: CASSAQQGGRVNQPQHF.

The gene calls are TRBV9 and TRBJ2-1; 9 bases are shared with TRBD2. This CDR3 has 15 residues. The J segment lost 9 bases and the V segment lost 3 bases, leaving 10 bases of the junction unmatched. Germline CDR1 reads SGDLS; CDR2 reads YYNGEE. CDR3 in amino acids: CASSEEVAGAPEQFF. CDR3 coding DNA: TGTGCCAGCAGCGAGGAGGTAGCGGGGGCCCCTGAGCAGTTCTTC.

This clone occurred once. The gene calls are TRBV30 and TRBJ2-2, with a tentative D call TRBD1 (5 bases). The germline gives CDR1 GTSNPN, CDR2 SVGIG (reference sequence). Trimming stripped 5 bases from V and 0 bases from J, with 10 bases between. CDR3 length: 14 residues. The CDR3 loop is CAWGAYANTGELFF. The CDR3 DNA follows: TGTGCCTGGGGGGCCTACGCGAACACCGGGGAGCTGTTTTTT.

The V gene is TRBV5-6, the J gene TRBJ1-1; possible D gene TRBD1, 6 bases. Deletions cut 2 bases from V and 0 bases from J, with 14 bases between. The CDR3 spans 16 residues. The germline CDR1 and CDR2 sequences are SGHDT and YYEEEE. The CDR3 DNA reads as TGTGCCAGCAGCTTTCAACAGGGTTTAATGAACACTGAAGCTTTCTTT. It codes for CASSFQQGLMNTEAFF.

The chain joins TRBV27 to TRBJ1-5; D gene unclear. Germline-derived CDR1 and CDR2 are MNHEY and SMNVEV (reference sequence). The length of the CDR3 is 14 residues. V dropped 6 bases and J dropped 0 bases, with 9 bases sitting between them. CDR3 sequence (DNA): TGTGCCAGCAGGCAGACTAATAGCAATCAGCCCCAGCATTTT. Translated: CASRQTNSNQPQHF.

The rearrangement uses TRBV28 and TRBJ1-2; D might be TRBD1 (5 bases). CDR1 and CDR2 (germline): MDHEN, SYDVKM. The CDR3 contains 15 residues. Trimming took off 6 bases at V and 0 bases at J, with 14 bases between the two ends. In DNA, the CDR3 is TGTGCCAGCAGCCTGACAGACGGATCTAACTATGGCTACACCTTC. Protein product: CASSLTDGSNYGYTF.

The chain couples TRBV9 to TRBJ1-2; 10 nucleotides align to TRBD1. CDR1 and CDR2 from the germline V gene are SGDLS and YYNGEE. V lost 3 bases, J lost 4 bases, and 15 bases stayed unmatched. This CDR3 spans 18 amino acids. The CDR3 DNA reads as TGTGCCAGCAGCGCCCTGGGACAGGGGACCCTTCTAGGCTATGGCTACACCTTC. It codes for CASSALGQGTLLGYGYTF.

The rearrangement joins TRBV27 to TRBJ2-5, with TRBD1 matching over 8 bases. V dropped 2 bases and J dropped 5; count of bases not matched to a gene: 4. This CDR3 is built from 14 residues. Germline V gives CDR1 MNHEY, CDR2 SMNVEV (reference sequence). The CDR3 sequence: CASSLNRGMETQYF. CDR3 in DNA: TGTGCCAGCAGTTTAAACAGGGGGATGGAGACCCAGTACTTC.

The V gene is TRBV5-4, the J gene TRBJ2-3; D possibly corresponds to TRBD2 (6 bases). This CDR3 has 15 amino acids. V was pared by 4 bases and J by 1 base, with 13 bases between. Germline V CDR1 and CDR2: SGHNT, YYREEE (reference sequence). In nucleotides, the CDR3 is TGTGCCAGCAGCCTCCCGGGCGGGGGCACAGATACGCAGTATTTT. Protein product: CASSLPGGGTDTQYF.

This chain connects TRBV7-9 to TRBJ2-3; D unresolved. Deletions cut 6 bases from V and 4 bases from J, with 11 bases between. CDR3 length: 13 residues. Germline values: CDR1 SEHNR, CDR2 FQNEAQ (reference sequence). CDR3 loop: CASRTVESDTQYF. The CDR3 nucleotides are TGTGCCAGCAGGACCGTGGAGTCAGATACGCAGTATTTT.

This chain uses TRBV11-2 with TRBJ2-2; 7 nucleotides match TRBD1. The junction had 9 bases not matched to a gene; V was cut back by 5 bases and J by 6 bases. Germline V lookup: CDR1 SGHAT, CDR2 FQNNGV. The CDR3 is 15 amino acids. The CDR3: CASSLDRVVPGELFF. Here the CDR3 DNA reads TGTGCCAGCAGCCTCGACAGGGTAGTCCCCGGGGAGCTGTTTTTT.

The genes are TRBV10-3 and TRBJ2-7; 9 bases are shared with TRBD1. CDR3 length equals 15 residues. V dropped 3 bases and J dropped 2; count of bases not matched to a gene: 5. The germline V gene encodes CDR1 ENHRY and CDR2 SYGVKD. The CDR3 DNA reads as TGTGCCATCAGTGACTCCGGGACAGGGACCTACGAGCAGTACTTC. Amino acid sequence: CAISDSGTGTYEQYF.

The V gene is TRBV7-6, the J gene TRBJ1-2; D ambiguous. V lost 5 bases and J 4 bases, leaving 14 bases between the germline ends. The CDR3 covers 14 residues. The germline CDR1 and CDR2 sequences are SGHVS and FNYEAQ. CDR3: CASSPREGGYGYTF. CDR3 bases: TGTGCCAGCAGCCCCCGAGAGGGCGGCTATGGCTACACCTTC.

The V gene is TRBV19, the J gene TRBJ1-5; D unresolved. Looked up from germline, CDR1 is LNHDA and CDR2 is SQIVND (reference sequence). The CDR3 length is 14 residues. Trimming stripped 5 bases from V and 0 bases from J, with 8 bases between. Here the CDR3 reads CASSAQYSNQPQHF. DNA of the CDR3: TGTGCCAGTAGTGCACAGTATAGCAATCAGCCCCAGCATTTT.

The chain uses TRBV11-3 and TRBJ2-5; 10 bases map to TRBD1. This CDR3 comprises 13 residues. From germline, CDR1 is SGHNT and CDR2 YENEEA. The V segment lost 6 bases and the J segment 4 bases; nucleotides outside the gene matches: 2. The CDR3 DNA reads as TGTGCCAGCAGTAGGGACAGGGGAGAGACCCAGTACTTC. Amino acids: CASSRDRGETQYF.

This clone has only a few counts. V is TRBV6-5 and J is TRBJ1-5; D possibly corresponds to TRBD1 (5 bases). The CDR3 loop spans 15 amino acids. V lost 2 bases, J lost 4 bases, and 12 bases lay in between. Germline assignment: CDR1 MNHEY and CDR2 SVGAGI. Here the CDR3 DNA reads TGTGCCAGCAGTTACAGGGGTGGGATTAATCAGCCCCAGCATTTT. It encodes CASSYRGGINQPQHF.

This rearrangement joins TRBV4-3 to TRBJ2-2; TRBD1 matches at 9 bases. The J segment lost 3 bases and the V segment lost 1 base, leaving 3 bases of the junction unmatched. The germline V gene encodes CDR1 LGHNA and CDR2 YSLEER. The CDR3 length is 16 residues. The CDR3 loop reads CASSQVQGADTGELFF. The CDR3 bases are TGCGCCAGCAGCCAAGTACAGGGGGCGGACACCGGGGAGCTGTTTTTT.